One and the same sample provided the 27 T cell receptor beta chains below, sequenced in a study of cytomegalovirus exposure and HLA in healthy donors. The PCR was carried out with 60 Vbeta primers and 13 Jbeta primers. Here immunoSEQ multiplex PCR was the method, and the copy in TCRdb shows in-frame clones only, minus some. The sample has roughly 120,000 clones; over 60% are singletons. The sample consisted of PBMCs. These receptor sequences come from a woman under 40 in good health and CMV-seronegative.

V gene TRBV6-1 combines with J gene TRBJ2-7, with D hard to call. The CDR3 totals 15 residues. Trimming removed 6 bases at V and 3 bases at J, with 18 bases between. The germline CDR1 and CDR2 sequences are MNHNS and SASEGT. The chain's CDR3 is CASRAVKTPSYEQYF. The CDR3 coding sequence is TGTGCCAGCAGGGCCGTAAAGACACCCAGCTACGAGCAGTACTTC.

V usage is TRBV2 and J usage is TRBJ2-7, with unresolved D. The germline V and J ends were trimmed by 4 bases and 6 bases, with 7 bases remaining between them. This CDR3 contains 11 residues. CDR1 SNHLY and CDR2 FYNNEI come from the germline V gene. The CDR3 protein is CASSVSLEQYF. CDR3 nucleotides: TGTGCCAGCAGTGTTAGTCTCGAGCAGTACTTC.

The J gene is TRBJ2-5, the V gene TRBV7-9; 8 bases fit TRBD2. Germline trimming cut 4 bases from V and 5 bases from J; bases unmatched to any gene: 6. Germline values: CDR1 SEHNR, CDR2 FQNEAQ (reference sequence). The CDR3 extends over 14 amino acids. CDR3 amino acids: CASSSLSGSETQYF. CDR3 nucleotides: TGTGCCAGCAGCTCACTAAGCGGGAGTGAGACCCAGTACTTC.

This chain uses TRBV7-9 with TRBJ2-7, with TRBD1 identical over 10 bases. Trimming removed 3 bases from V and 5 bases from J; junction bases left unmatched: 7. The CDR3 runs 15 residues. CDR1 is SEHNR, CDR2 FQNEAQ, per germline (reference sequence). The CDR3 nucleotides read TGTGCCAGCAGCTTGGGACAGGGGAATCACCACGAGCAGTACTTC. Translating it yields CASSLGQGNHHEQYF.

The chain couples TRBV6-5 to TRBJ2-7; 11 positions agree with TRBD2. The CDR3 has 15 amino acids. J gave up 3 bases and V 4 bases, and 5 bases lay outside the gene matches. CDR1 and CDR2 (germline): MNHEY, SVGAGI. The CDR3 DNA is TGTGCCAGCAGTTCGTCCACTAGCGGGAGCTACGAGCAGTACTTC. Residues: CASSSSTSGSYEQYF.

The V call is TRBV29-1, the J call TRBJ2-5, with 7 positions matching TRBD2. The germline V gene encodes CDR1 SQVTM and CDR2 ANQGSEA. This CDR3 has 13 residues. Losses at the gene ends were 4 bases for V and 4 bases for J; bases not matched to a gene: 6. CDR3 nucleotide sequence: TGCAGCGTTGGGGAGGGAAACGGAGAGACCCAGTACTTC. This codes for CSVGEGNGETQYF.

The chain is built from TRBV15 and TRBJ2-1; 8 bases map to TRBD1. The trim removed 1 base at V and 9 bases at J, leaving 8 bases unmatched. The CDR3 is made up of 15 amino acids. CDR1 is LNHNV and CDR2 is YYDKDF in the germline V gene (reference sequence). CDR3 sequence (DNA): TGTGCCACCAGCAGAGGGCAGGGGGCGCAGGGTGAGCAGTTCTTC. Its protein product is CATSRGQGAQGEQFF.

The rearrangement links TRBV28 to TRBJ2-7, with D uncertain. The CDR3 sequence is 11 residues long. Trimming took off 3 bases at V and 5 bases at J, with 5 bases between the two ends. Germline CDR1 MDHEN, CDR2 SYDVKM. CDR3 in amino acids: CASSFVHEQYF. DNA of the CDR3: TGTGCCAGCAGTTTCGTCCACGAGCAGTACTTC.

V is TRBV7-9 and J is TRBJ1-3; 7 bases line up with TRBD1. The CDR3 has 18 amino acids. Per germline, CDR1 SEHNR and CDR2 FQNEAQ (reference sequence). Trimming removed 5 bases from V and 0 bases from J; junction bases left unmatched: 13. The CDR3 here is CASSLFISGTASGNTIYF. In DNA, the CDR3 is TGTGCCAGCAGCCTGTTCATATCCGGGACAGCCTCTGGAAACACCATATATTTT. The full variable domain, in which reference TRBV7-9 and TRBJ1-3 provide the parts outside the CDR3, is DTGVSQNPRHKITKRGQNVTFRCDPISEHNRLYWYRQTLGQGPEFLTYFQNEAQLEKSRLLSDRFSAERPKGSFSTLEIQRTEQGDSAMYLCASSLFISGTASGNTIYFGEGSWLTVV.

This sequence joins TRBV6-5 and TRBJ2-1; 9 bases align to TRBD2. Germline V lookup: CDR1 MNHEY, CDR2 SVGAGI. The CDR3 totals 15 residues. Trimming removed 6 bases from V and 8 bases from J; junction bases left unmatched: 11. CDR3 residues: CASRVVREGGHEQFF. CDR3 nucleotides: TGTGCCAGCAGGGTAGTGCGGGAGGGCGGCCATGAGCAGTTCTTC.

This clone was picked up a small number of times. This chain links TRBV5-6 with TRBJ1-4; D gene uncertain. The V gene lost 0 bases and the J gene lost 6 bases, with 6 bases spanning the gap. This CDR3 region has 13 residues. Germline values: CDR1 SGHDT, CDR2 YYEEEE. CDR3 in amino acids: CASSLGGYEKLFF. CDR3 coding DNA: TGTGCCAGCAGCTTGGGCGGCTATGAAAAACTGTTTTTT. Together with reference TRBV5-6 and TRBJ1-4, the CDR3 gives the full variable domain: DAGVTQSPTHLIKTRGQQVTLRCSPKSGHDTVSWYQQALGQGPQFIFQYYEEEERQRGNFPDRFSGHQFPNYSSELNVNALLLGDSALYLCASSLGGYEKLFFGSGTQLSVL.

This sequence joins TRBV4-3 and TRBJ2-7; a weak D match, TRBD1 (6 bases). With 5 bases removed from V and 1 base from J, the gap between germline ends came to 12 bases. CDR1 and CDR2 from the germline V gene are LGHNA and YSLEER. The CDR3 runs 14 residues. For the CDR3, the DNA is TGCGCCAGCAGCATAGGGACAAATTCCTACGAGCAGTACTTC. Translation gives CASSIGTNSYEQYF.

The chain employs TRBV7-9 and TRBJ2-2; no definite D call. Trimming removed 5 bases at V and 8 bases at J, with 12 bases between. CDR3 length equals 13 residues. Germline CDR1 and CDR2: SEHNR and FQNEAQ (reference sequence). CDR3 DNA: TGTGCCAGCAGCCGAGATCTACCTGGGGAGCTGTTTTTT. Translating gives CASSRDLPGELFF.

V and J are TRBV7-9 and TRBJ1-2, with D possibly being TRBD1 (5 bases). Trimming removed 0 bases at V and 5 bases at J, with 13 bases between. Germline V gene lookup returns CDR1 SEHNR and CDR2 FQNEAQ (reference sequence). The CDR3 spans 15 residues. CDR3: CASSLARGAEYGYTF. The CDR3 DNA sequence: TGTGCCAGCAGCTTAGCGCGTGGGGCAGAATATGGCTACACCTTC.

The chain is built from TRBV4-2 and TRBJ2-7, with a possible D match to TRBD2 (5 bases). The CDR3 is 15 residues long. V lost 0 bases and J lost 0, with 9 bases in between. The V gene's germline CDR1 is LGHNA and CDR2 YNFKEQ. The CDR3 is CASSQDLGGSYEQYF. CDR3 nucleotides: TGTGCCAGCAGCCAAGATTTAGGAGGCTCCTACGAGCAGTACTTC.

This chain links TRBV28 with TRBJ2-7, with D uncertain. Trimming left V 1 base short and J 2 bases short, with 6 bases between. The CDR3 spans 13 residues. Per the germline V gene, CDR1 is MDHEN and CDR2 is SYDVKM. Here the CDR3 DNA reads TGTGCCAGCAGTTTATTACAGACCTACGAGCAGTACTTC. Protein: CASSLLQTYEQYF.

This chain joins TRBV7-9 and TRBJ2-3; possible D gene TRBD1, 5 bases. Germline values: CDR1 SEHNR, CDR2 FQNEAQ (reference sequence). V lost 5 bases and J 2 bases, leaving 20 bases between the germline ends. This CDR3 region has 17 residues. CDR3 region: CASSQPFDRGFTDTQYF. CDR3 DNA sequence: TGTGCCAGCAGCCAGCCTTTTGACAGAGGTTTCACAGATACGCAGTATTTT.

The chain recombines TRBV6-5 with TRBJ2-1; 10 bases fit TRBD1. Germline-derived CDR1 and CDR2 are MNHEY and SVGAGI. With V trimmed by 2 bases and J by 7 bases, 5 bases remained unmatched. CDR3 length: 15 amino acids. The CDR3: CASSYGTGVLNEQFF. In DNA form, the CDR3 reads TGTGCCAGCAGTTACGGGACAGGGGTTTTGAATGAGCAGTTCTTC.

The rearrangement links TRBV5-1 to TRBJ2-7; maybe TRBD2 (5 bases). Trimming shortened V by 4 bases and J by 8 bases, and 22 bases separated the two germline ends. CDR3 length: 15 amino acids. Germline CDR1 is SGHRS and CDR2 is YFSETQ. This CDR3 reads CASSTPEGTIVQQYF. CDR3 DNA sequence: TGCGCCAGCAGCACCCCCGAGGGAACTATTGTACAGCAGTACTTC.

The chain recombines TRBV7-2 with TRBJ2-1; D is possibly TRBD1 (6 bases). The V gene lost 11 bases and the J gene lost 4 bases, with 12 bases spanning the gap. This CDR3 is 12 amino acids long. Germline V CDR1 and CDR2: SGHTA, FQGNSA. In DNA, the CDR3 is TGTGCCTCCAGGACAGTTTACAATGAGCAGTTCTTC. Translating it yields CASRTVYNEQFF. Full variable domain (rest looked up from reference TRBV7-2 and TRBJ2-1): GAGVSQSPSNKVTEKGKDVELRCDPISGHTALYWYRQSLGQGLEFLIYFQGNSAPDKSGLPSDRFSAERTGGSVSTLTIQRTQQEDSAVYLCASRTVYNEQFFGPGTRLTVL.

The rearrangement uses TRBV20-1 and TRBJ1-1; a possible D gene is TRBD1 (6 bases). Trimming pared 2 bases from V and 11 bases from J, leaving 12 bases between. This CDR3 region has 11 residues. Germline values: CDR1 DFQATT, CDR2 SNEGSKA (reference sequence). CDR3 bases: TGCAGTGCTAGACAGGGGACGTTTGCTTTCTTT. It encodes CSARQGTFAFF.

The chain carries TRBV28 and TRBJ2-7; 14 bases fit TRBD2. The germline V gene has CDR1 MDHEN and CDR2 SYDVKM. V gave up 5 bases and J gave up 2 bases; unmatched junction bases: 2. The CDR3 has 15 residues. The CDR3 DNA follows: TGTGCCAGCAGTGGGACTAGCGGGAGAACCTACGAGCAGTACTTC. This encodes CASSGTSGRTYEQYF.

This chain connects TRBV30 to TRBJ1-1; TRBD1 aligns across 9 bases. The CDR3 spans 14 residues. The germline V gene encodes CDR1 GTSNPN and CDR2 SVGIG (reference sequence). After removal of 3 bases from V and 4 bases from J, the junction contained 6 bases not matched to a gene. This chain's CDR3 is CAWRGQGVGTEAFF. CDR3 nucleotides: TGTGCCTGGAGGGGACAGGGTGTCGGCACTGAAGCTTTCTTT.

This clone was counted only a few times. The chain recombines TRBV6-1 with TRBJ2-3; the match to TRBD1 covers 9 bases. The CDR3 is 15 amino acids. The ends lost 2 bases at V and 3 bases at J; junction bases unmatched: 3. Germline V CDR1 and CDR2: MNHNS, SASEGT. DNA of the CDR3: TGTGCCAGCAGTGAACACAGGGGGCAAACAGATACGCAGTATTTT. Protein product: CASSEHRGQTDTQYF.

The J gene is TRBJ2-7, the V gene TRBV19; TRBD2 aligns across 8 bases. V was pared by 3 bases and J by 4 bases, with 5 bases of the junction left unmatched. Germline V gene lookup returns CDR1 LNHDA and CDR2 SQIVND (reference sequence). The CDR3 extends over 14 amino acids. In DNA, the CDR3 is TGTGCCAGTAGTATGCAAGTAGCGGGGTACGAGCAGTACTTC. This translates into CASSMQVAGYEQYF.

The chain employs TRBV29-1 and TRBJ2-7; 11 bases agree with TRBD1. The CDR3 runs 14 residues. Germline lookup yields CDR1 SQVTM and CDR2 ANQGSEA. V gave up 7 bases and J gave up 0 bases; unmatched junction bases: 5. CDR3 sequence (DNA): TGCAGCGCCGCGGGACAGGGGGTCTCCTACGAGCAGTACTTC. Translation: CSAAGQGVSYEQYF.

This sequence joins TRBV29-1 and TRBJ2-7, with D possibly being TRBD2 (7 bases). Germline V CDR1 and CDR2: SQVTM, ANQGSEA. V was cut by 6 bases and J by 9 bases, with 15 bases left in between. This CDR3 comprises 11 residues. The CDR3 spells CSVGIGGGQYF. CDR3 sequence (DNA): TGCAGCGTCGGTATAGGGGGGGGGCAGTACTTC.